This T cell receptor (beta chain) originates from a study of blood T cell repertoires in COVID-19. Study context: Both acute and convalescent COVID-19 samples were obtained from the United States, Italy and Spain. Sample material is recorded as cDNA or gDNA derived from T cells, B-cell-depleted T cells, or PBMCs.

Original data processing: How many nucleated cells were present was estimated from reference gene primer amplification. Assay: immunoSEQ multiplex PCR; the TCRdb copy retains only in-frame clones and omits some. D and trimming come from the DNA, and the V and J calls and clone size come from that table. The repertoire holds hundreds of thousands of clones, roughly 83% seen once, with 2.5% to 3% in the top ten. CDR3 length: 15 residues. Trimming pared 2 bases from V and 2 bases from J, leaving 14 bases between. From germline, CDR1 is SGHDT and CDR2 YYEEEE. Specimen: peripheral blood. The clonotype comes from a woman aged 70-85 years with active or convalescent COVID-19. The chain combines TRBV5-6 with TRBJ2-7, with D unresolved. The CDR3 nucleotides are TGTGCCAGCAGCTTAAAAGACTGGTACACCTACGAGCAGTACTTC. Its protein product is CASSLKDWYTYEQYF.